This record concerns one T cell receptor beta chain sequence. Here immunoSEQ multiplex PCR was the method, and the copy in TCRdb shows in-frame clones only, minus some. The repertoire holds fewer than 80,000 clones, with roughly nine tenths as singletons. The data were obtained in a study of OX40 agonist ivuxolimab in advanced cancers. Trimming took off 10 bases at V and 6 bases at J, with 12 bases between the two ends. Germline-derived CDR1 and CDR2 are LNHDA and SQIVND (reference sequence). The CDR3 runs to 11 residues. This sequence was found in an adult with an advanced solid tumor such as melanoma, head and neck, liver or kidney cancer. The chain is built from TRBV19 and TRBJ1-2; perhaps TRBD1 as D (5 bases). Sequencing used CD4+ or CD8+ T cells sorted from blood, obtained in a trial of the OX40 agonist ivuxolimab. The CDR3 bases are TGTGCCACCCGACGGGGGAATGGCTACACCTTC. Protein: CATRRGNGYTF.